Below are 22 T cell receptor beta chains sequenced from a single sample in a study of cytomegalovirus exposure and HLA in healthy donors. PCR employed 60 Vbeta and 13 Jbeta primers. Sequenced by immunoSEQ multiplex PCR; TCRdb stores in-frame clones only, minus some. This sample yields 150,000 to 200,000 clones, of which approximately 72% are seen a single time; around 6.8% belongs to the top ten. The sample taken for sequencing was PBMCs. The receptors shown here come from a man between 40 and 49 years old in good health and CMV-seropositive.

This clone was seen only once. The chain couples TRBV7-8 to TRBJ1-2; maybe TRBD1 (5 bases). Germline-derived CDR1 and CDR2 are SGHVS and FQNEAQ. The CDR3 runs 13 residues. Between the trimmed V and J ends, which lost 7 bases and 0 bases, there was a span of 9 bases. The chain's CDR3 is CASTLTANYGYTF. In DNA, the CDR3 is TGTGCCAGCACCTTGACAGCTAACTATGGCTACACCTTC.

The rearrangement uses TRBV7-2 and TRBJ2-5, with 7 nucleotides matching TRBD1. V gave up 4 bases and J gave up 4 bases; unmatched junction bases: 6. Germline CDR1 is SGHTA and CDR2 is FQGNSA. This CDR3 has 14 residues. The CDR3 spells CASSSDTGAETQYF. The CDR3 DNA sequence: TGTGCCAGCAGCTCTGATACAGGGGCAGAGACCCAGTACTTC. Supplemented by reference TRBV7-2 and TRBJ2-5, the full variable domain reads GAGVSQSPSNKVTEKGKDVELRCDPISGHTALYWYRQSLGQGLEFLIYFQGNSAPDKSGLPSDRFSAERTGGSVSTLTIQRTQQEDSAVYLCASSSDTGAETQYFGPGTRLLVL.

V is TRBV10-3 and J is TRBJ1-2; no clear D. The CDR3 covers 12 residues. V lost 0 bases and J lost 8, with 7 bases in between. In germline, CDR1 is ENHRY, CDR2 SYGVKD. CDR3 in DNA: TGTGCCATCAGTGAGTCCCATACAGGCTACACCTTC. Protein product: CAISESHTGYTF.

The genes are TRBV7-9 and TRBJ1-5; D uncertain. V was pared by 5 bases and J by 3 bases, with 11 bases between. Germline V gene sequence: CDR1 SEHNR, CDR2 FQNEAQ (reference sequence). The CDR3 has 14 amino acids. Here the CDR3 reads CASSPSGFNQPQHF. CDR3 bases: TGTGCCAGCAGCCCCTCAGGTTTCAATCAGCCCCAGCATTTT.

The rearrangement links TRBV5-1 to TRBJ1-1; TRBD1 agrees at 9 bases. There are 16 residues in the CDR3. V shed 4 bases, J shed 1 base, and the junction held 8 bases outside the gene matches. Germline values: CDR1 SGHRS, CDR2 YFSETQ. CDR3 amino acids: CASSPEYRGQNTEAFF. DNA for the CDR3: TGCGCCAGCAGCCCTGAATACAGGGGGCAGAACACTGAAGCTTTCTTT.

The table lists this clone with a count of one. This CDR3 reads CASSPDTMNTEAFF. The CDR3 DNA reads as TGTGCCAGCAGTCCGGACACTATGAACACTGAAGCTTTCTTT. J is TRBJ1-1 and V is TRBV2; a possible D gene is TRBD1 (5 bases). Germline V gives CDR1 SNHLY, CDR2 FYNNEI. Trimming shortened V by 5 bases and J by 0 bases, and 10 bases separated the two germline ends. The CDR3 is 14 residues long.

The rearrangement joins TRBV2 to TRBJ2-6; D is unresolved. This CDR3 is built from 18 residues. The germline gives CDR1 SNHLY, CDR2 FYNNEI. V lost 2 bases and J lost 0, with 14 bases in between. The chain's CDR3 is CASSELPQATSGANVLTF. CDR3 nucleotides: TGTGCCAGCAGTGAACTTCCCCAGGCCACCTCTGGGGCCAACGTCCTGACTTTC.

The V gene is TRBV9, the J gene TRBJ2-7, with 12 nucleotides matching TRBD2. CDR1 is SGDLS, CDR2 YYNGEE, per germline. There are 15 residues in the CDR3. The V segment lost 0 bases and the J segment 6 bases; nucleotides outside the gene matches: 4. The CDR3 region is CASSVASGGEAEQYF. The DNA of the CDR3 is TGTGCCAGCAGCGTAGCTAGCGGGGGGGAGGCCGAGCAGTACTTC.

The chain joins TRBV6-6 to TRBJ2-7; weak D call: TRBD2 (5 bases). Germline CDR1 MNHNY, CDR2 SVGAGI (reference sequence). Trimming stripped 7 bases from V and 0 bases from J, with 13 bases between. There are 14 residues in the CDR3. The CDR3 loop reads CASTQLGLSYEQYF. Here the CDR3 DNA reads TGTGCCAGCACCCAACTCGGACTCTCCTACGAGCAGTACTTC.

The chain employs TRBV19 and TRBJ2-6, with D unresolved. The CDR3 extends over 15 amino acids. Trimming shortened V by 3 bases and J by 1 base, and 7 bases separated the two germline ends. Germline-derived CDR1 and CDR2 are LNHDA and SQIVND (reference sequence). CDR3 in DNA: TGTGCCAGTAGTATTGGTAGATCTGGGGCCAACGTCCTGACTTTC. Encoded protein: CASSIGRSGANVLTF.

The chain employs TRBV5-4 and TRBJ2-3; TRBD1 might be the D (7 bases). Between the trimmed V and J ends, which lost 3 bases and 6 bases, there was a span of 11 bases. Germline lookup yields CDR1 SGHNT and CDR2 YYREEE (reference sequence). CDR3 length: 13 amino acids. The CDR3 DNA follows: TGTGCCAGCAGCTCCCCAGGGGGGGATACGCAGTATTTT. The encoded protein is CASSSPGGDTQYF.

The rearrangement uses TRBV5-1 and TRBJ1-1; no definite D call. The length of the CDR3 is 14 residues. The germline gives CDR1 SGHRS, CDR2 YFSETQ. Trimming took off 3 bases at V and 1 base at J, with 10 bases between the two ends. The CDR3 coding sequence is TGCGCCAGCAGCTACCCACAGTCGAACACTGAAGCTTTCTTT. Translation: CASSYPQSNTEAFF. The complete variable domain, with remaining parts taken from reference TRBV5-1 and TRBJ1-1, reads KAGVTQTPRYLIKTRGQQVTLSCSPISGHRSVSWYQQTPGQGLQFLFEYFSETQRNKGNFPGRFSGRQFSNSRSEMNVSTLELGDSALYLCASSYPQSNTEAFFGQGTRLTVV.

This sequence joins TRBV9 and TRBJ1-4, with D maybe TRBD1 (5 bases). The CDR3 has 13 amino acids. CDR1 SGDLS and CDR2 YYNGEE come from the germline V gene. V lost 0 bases and J 14 bases, leaving 14 bases between the germline ends. DNA for the CDR3: TGTGCCAGCAGCGTAGATCTCTGGGGCCAGCTGTTTTTT. This translates into CASSVDLWGQLFF.

A word on this clone: Germline is not matched at one junction end, which may reflect a read error. V is TRBV7-9 and J is TRBJ2-5, with D hard to call. The J call is in doubt because the DNA end fits TRBJ2-7 better. Germline V gives CDR1 SEHNR, CDR2 FQNEAQ (reference sequence). CDR3 size: 12 residues. Written as DNA, the CDR3 is TGTTCCAGCTTGGGCATCTCCTACGAGCAGTACTTC. Its translation is CSSLGISYEQYF.

The chain employs TRBV7-2 and TRBJ1-1, with TRBD1 matching 7 bases. Germline-derived CDR1 and CDR2 are SGHTA and FQGNSA. The CDR3 contains 15 residues. J lost 0 bases, V lost 4 bases, and 5 bases had no gene match. The CDR3 reads CASSSDRFLNTEAFF. The CDR3, as DNA: TGTGCCAGCAGCTCGGACAGGTTCCTGAACACTGAAGCTTTCTTT.

The chain combines TRBV4-1 with TRBJ1-4; 9 bases are a match to TRBD1. Germline trimming cut 3 bases from V and 0 bases from J; bases unmatched to any gene: 2. This CDR3 has 16 amino acids. CDR1 and CDR2 (germline): MGHRA, YSYEKL. CDR3 amino acids: CASSQGQGTTNEKLFF. CDR3 nucleotide sequence: TGCGCCAGCAGCCAGGGACAGGGAACAACTAATGAAAAACTGTTTTTT.

This chain connects TRBV23-1 to TRBJ2-5; 7 bases agree with TRBD1. TRBV23-1 is an ORF; its function is uncertain. This CDR3 is 12 amino acids long. Trimming took 6 bases from V and 7 from J; bases not matched to a gene: 5. The CDR3 loop reads CASRPGGRTQYF. CDR3 bases: TGCGCCAGCAGACCAGGGGGTCGGACCCAGTACTTC.

The J gene is TRBJ2-2, the V gene TRBV6-1; a possible D gene is TRBD2 (6 bases). Trimming left V 2 bases short and J 1 base short, with 8 bases between. Germline CDR1 MNHNS, CDR2 SASEGT. This CDR3 contains 15 residues. The DNA for the CDR3 is TGTGCCAGCAGTGAACTGGAGGGGAACACCGGGGAGCTGTTTTTT. Its protein is CASSELEGNTGELFF.

This chain links TRBV7-3 with TRBJ1-1; D is unclear. This CDR3 comprises 12 residues. V gave up 3 bases and J gave up 5 bases, with 7 bases separating them. Looked up from germline, CDR1 is SGHTA and CDR2 is FQGTGA. The CDR3 spells CASSFPGTEAFF. CDR3 in DNA: TGTGCCAGCAGCTTTCCAGGAACTGAAGCTTTCTTT.

This clone was observed a few times. The rearrangement links TRBV10-2 to TRBJ1-2; possibly TRBD1 for D (6 bases). V was clipped by 3 bases and J by 4 bases, with 9 bases between them. Germline assignment: CDR1 WSHSY and CDR2 SAAADI. The CDR3 is made up of 13 amino acids. The CDR3 bases are TGCGCCAGCAGTGAAGGGGGTTCCTATGGCTACACCTTC. It encodes CASSEGGSYGYTF.

J is TRBJ2-7 and V is TRBV20-1; D remains unclear. Germline CDR1 DFQATT, CDR2 SNEGSKA (reference sequence). The CDR3 covers 11 residues. Trimming removed 7 bases from V and 0 bases from J, with 7 bases in between. CDR3 DNA sequence: TGCAGTGTAGCCCGCTCCTACGAGCAGTACTTC. The encoded protein is CSVARSYEQYF.

V is TRBV6-5 and J is TRBJ1-2; D perhaps matches TRBD1 (5 bases). Per germline, CDR1 MNHEY and CDR2 SVGAGI. This CDR3 is built from 12 residues. V was cut by 7 bases and J by 4 bases, with 10 bases left in between. CDR3 amino acids: CASMGGGYGYTF. The CDR3, as DNA: TGTGCCAGCATGGGGGGGGGCTATGGCTACACCTTC.